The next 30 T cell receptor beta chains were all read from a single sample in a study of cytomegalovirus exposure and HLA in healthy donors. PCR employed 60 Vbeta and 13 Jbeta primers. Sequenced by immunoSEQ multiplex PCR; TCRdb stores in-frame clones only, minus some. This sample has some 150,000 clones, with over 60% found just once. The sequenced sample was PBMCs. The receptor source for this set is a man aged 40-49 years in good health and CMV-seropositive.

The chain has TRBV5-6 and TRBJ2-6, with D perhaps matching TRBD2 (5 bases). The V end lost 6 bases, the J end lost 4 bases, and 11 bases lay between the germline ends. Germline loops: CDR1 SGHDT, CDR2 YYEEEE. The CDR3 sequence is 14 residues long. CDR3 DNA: TGTGCCAGCACCAATTCGGGGGGGGCCAACGTCCTGACTTTC. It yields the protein CASTNSGGANVLTF.

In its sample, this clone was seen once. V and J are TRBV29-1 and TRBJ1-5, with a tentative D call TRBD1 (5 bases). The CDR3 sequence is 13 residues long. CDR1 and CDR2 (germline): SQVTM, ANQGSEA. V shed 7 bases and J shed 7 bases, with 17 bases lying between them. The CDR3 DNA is TGCAGCGCTGGGGAGGGGACCGACCAGCCCCAGCATTTT. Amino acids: CSAGEGTDQPQHF.

CDR3 region: CASSPERQGNSPLHF. CDR3 coding DNA: TGTGCCAGCAGCCCCGAGAGGCAGGGTAATTCACCCCTCCACTTT. The genes are TRBV11-2 and TRBJ1-6; possible D gene TRBD1, 5 bases. Trimming cost V 5 bases and J 6 bases, with 14 bases left between them. Germline V gene lookup returns CDR1 SGHAT and CDR2 FQNNGV. The CDR3 length is 15 residues.

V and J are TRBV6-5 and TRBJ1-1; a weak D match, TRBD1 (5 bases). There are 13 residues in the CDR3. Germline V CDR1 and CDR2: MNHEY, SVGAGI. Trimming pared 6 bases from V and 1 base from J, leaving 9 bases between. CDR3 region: CASSYTGNTEAFF. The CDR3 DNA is TGTGCCAGCAGCTATACAGGGAACACTGAAGCTTTCTTT.

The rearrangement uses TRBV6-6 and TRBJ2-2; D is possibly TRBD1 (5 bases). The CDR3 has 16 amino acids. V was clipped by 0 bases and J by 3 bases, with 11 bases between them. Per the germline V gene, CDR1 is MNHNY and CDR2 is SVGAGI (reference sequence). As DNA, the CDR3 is TGTGCCAGCAGTTACTCAAGGGGAAGGGACACCGGGGAGCTGTTTTTT. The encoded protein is CASSYSRGRDTGELFF.

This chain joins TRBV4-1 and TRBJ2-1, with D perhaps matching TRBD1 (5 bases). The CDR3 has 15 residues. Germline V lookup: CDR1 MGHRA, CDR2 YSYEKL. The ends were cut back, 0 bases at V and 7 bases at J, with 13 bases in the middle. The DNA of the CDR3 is TGCGCCAGCAGCCAAGACGGGCAGGGCTGGAATGAGCAGTTCTTC. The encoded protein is CASSQDGQGWNEQFF.

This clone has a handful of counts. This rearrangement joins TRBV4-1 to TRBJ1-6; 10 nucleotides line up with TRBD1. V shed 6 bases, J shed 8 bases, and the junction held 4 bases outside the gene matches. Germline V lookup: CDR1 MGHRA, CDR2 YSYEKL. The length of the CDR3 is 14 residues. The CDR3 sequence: CASRTGTGDSPLHF. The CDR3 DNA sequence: TGCGCCAGCAGAACCGGGACAGGGGATTCACCCCTCCACTTT.

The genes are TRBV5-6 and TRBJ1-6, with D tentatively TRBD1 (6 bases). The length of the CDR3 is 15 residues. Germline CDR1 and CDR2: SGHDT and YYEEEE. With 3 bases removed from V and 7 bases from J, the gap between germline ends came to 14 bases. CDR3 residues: CASSWGGQGNSPLHF. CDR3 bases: TGTGCCAGCAGCTGGGGAGGGCAGGGGAATTCACCCCTCCACTTT. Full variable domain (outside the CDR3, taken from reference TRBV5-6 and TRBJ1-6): DAGVTQSPTHLIKTRGQQVTLRCSPKSGHDTVSWYQQALGQGPQFIFQYYEEEERQRGNFPDRFSGHQFPNYSSELNVNALLLGDSALYLCASSWGGQGNSPLHFGNGTRLTVT.

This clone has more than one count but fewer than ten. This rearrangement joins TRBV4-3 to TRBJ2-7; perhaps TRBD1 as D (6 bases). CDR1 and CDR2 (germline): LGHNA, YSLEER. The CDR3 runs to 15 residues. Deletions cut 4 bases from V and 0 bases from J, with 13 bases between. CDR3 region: CASSPDRYSSYEQYF. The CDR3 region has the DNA TGCGCCAGCAGCCCAGACAGGTATAGCTCCTACGAGCAGTACTTC.

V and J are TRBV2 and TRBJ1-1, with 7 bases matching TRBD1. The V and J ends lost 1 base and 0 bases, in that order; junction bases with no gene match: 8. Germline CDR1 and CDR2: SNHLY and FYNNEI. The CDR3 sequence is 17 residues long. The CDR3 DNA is TGTGCCAGCAGTGAAGGAGGGGGCCGATTTATGAACACTGAAGCTTTCTTT. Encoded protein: CASSEGGGRFMNTEAFF.

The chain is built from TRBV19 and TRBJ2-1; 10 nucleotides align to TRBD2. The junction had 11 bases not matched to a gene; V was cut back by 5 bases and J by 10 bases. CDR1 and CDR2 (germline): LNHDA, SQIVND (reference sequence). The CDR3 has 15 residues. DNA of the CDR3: TGTGCCAGTAGTCGCCCCAGCGGGGGGGCCAGGGAGCAGTTCTTC. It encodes CASSRPSGGAREQFF.

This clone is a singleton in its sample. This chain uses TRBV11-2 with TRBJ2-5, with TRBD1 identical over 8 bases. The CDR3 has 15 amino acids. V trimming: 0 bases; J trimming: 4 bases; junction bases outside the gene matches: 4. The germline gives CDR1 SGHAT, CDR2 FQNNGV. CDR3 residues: CASSLDRTGLETQYF. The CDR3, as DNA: TGTGCCAGCAGCTTAGACCGGACAGGGCTAGAGACCCAGTACTTC.

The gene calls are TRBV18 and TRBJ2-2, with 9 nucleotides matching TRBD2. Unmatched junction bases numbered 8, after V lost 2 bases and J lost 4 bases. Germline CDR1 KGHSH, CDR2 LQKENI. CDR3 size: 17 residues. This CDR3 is CASSPGASGIFTGELFF. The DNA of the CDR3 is TGTGCCAGCTCACCAGGGGCTAGCGGGATTTTCACCGGGGAGCTGTTTTTT.

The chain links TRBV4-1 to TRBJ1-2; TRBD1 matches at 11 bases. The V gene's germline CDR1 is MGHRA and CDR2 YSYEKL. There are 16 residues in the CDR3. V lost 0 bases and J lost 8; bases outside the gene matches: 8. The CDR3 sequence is CASSQDAGTGGLGYTF. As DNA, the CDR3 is TGCGCCAGCAGCCAAGATGCCGGGACAGGGGGTTTGGGCTACACCTTC.

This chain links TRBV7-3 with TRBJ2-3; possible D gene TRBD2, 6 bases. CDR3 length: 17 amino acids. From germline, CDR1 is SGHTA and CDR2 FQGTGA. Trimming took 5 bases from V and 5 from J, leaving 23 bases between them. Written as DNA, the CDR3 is TGTGCCAGCAGCCCCGTCGGTGGGGGAGCGGGCCGAGATACGCAGTATTTT. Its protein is CASSPVGGGAGRDTQYF.

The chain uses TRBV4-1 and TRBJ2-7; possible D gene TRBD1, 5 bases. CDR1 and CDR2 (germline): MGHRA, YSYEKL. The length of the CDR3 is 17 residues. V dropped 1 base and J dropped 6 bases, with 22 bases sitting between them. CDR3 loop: CASSQAAQGRPWFEQYF. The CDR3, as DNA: TGCGCCAGCAGCCAAGCGGCCCAGGGTCGCCCTTGGTTCGAGCAGTACTTC.

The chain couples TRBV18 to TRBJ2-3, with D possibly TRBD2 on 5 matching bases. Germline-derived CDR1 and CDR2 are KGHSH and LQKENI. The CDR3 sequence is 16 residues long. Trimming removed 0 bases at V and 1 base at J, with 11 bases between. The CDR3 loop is CASSPPASRGTDTQYF. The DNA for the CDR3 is TGTGCCAGCTCACCACCGGCTAGCCGGGGCACAGATACGCAGTATTTT.

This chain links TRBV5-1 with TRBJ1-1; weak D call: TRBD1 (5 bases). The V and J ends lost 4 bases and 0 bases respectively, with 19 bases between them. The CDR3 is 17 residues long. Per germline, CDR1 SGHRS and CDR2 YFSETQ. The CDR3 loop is CASSLGVSGAMNTEAFF. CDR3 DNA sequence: TGCGCCAGCAGCCTAGGGGTTAGTGGGGCCATGAACACTGAAGCTTTCTTT.

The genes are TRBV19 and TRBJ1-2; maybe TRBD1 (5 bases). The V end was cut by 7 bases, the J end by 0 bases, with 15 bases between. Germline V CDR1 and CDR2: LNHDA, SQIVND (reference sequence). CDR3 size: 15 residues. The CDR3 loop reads CASTSGWQANYGYTF. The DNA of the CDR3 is TGTGCCAGTACTTCAGGGTGGCAGGCTAACTATGGCTACACCTTC. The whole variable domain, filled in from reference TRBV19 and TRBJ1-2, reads DGGITQSPKYLFRKEGQNVTLSCEQNLNHDAMYWYRQDPGQGLRLIYYSQIVNDFQKGDIAEGYSVSREKKESFPLTVTSAQKNPTAFYLCASTSGWQANYGYTFGSGTRLTVV.

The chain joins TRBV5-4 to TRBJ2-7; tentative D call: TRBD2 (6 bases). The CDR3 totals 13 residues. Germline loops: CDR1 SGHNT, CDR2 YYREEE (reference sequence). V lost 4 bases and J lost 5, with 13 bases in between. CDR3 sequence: CASSPLPSDEQYF. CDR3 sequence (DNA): TGTGCCAGCAGCCCTCTCCCTAGCGACGAGCAGTACTTC.

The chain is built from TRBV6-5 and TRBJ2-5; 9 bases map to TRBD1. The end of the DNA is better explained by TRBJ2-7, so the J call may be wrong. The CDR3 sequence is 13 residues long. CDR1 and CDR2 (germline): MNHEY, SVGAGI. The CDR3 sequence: CASSRDRDYEQYF. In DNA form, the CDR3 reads TGTGCCAGCAGTCGGGACAGGGACTACGAGCAGTACTTC.

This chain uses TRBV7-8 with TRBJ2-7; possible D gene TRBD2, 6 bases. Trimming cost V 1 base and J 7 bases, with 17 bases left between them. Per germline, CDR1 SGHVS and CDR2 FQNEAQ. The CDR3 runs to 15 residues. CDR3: CASSLGGRRAGEQYF. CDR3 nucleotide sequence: TGTGCCAGCAGCTTAGGGGGCAGGAGGGCGGGAGAGCAGTACTTC.

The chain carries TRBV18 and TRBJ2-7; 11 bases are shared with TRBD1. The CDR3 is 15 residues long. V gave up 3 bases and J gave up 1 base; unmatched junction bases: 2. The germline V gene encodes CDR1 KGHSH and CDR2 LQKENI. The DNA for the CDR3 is TGTGCCAGCTCACCCGGGACAGGGGGATCCTACGAGCAGTACTTC. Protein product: CASSPGTGGSYEQYF. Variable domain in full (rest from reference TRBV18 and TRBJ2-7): NAGVMQNPRHLVRRRGQEARLRCSPMKGHSHVYWYRQLPEEGLKFMVYLQKENIIDESGMPKERFSAEFPKEGPSILRIQQVVRGDSAAYFCASSPGTGGSYEQYFGPGTRLTVT.

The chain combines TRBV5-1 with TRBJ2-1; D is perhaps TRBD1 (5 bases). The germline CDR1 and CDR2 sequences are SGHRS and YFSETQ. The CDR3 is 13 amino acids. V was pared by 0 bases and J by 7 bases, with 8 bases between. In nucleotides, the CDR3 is TGCGCCAGCAGCTTGGGGGGCGTAAATGAGCAGTTCTTC. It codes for CASSLGGVNEQFF. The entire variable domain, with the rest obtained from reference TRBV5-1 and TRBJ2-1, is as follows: KAGVTQTPRYLIKTRGQQVTLSCSPISGHRSVSWYQQTPGQGLQFLFEYFSETQRNKGNFPGRFSGRQFSNSRSEMNVSTLELGDSALYLCASSLGGVNEQFFGPGTRLTVL.

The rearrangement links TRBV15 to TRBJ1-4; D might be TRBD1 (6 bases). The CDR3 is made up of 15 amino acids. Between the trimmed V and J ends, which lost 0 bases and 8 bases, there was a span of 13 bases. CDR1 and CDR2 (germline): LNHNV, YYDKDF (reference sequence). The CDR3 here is CATSRDQGGAEKLFF. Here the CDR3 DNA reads TGTGCCACCAGCAGAGATCAAGGGGGGGCCGAAAAACTGTTTTTT.

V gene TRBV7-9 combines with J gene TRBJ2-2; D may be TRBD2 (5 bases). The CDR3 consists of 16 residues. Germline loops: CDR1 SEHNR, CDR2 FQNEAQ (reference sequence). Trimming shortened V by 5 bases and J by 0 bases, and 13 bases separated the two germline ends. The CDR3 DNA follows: TGTGCCAGCAGCGGACTGGGCAGAACGAACACCGGGGAGCTGTTTTTT. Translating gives CASSGLGRTNTGELFF. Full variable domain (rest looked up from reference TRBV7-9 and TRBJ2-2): DTGVSQNPRHKITKRGQNVTFRCDPISEHNRLYWYRQTLGQGPEFLTYFQNEAQLEKSRLLSDRFSAERPKGSFSTLEIQRTEQGDSAMYLCASSGLGRTNTGELFFGEGSRLTVL.

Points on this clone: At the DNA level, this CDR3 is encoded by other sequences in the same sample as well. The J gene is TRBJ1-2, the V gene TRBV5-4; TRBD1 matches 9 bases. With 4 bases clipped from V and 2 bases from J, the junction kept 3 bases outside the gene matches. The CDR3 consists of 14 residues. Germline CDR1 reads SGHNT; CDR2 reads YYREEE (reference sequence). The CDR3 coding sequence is TGTGCCAGCAGCCCCGACAGGGGGAACTATGGCTACACCTTC. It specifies CASSPDRGNYGYTF. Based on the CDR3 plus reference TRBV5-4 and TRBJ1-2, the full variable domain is ETGVTQSPTHLIKTRGQQVTLRCSSQSGHNTVSWYQQALGQGPQFIFQYYREEENGRGNFPPRFSGLQFPNYSSELNVNALELDDSALYLCASSPDRGNYGYTFGSGTRLTVV.

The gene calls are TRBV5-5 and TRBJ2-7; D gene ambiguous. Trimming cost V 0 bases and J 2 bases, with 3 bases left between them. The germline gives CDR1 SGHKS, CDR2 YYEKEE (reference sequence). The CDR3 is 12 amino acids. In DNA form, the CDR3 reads TGTGCCAGCAGCTTGGTAGCCTACGAGCAGTACTTC. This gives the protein CASSLVAYEQYF.

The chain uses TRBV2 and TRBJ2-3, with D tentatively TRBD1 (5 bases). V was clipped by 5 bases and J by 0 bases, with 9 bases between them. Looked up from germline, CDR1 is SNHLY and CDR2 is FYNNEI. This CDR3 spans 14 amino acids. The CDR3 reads CASSWTSSTDTQYF. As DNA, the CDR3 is TGTGCCAGCAGTTGGACATCTAGCACAGATACGCAGTATTTT.

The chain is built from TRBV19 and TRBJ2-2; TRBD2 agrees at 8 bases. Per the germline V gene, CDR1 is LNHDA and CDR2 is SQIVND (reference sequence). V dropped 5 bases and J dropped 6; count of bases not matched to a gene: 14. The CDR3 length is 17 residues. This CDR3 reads CASSSKSGGRDPGELFF. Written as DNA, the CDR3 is TGTGCCAGTAGTTCAAAATCGGGGGGGCGCGATCCCGGGGAGCTGTTTTTT.